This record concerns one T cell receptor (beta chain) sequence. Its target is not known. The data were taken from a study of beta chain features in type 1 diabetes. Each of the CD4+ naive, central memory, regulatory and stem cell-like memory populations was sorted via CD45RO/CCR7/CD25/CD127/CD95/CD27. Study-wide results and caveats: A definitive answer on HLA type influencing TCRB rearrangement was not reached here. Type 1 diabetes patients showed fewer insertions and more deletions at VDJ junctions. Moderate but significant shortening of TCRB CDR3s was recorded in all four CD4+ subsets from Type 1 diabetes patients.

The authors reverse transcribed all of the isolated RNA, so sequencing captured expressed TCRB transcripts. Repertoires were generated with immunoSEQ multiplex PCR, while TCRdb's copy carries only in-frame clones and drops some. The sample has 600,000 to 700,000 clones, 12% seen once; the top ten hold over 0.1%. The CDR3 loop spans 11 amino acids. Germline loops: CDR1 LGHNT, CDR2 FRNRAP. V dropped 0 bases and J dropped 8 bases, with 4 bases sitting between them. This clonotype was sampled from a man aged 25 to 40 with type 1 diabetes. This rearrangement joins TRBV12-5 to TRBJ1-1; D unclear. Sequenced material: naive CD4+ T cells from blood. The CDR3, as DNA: TGTGCTAGTGGTTTGGTAGGGGAAGCTTTCTTT. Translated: CASGLVGEAFF.